Each of the 17 T cell receptor beta chains below was sequenced from the same sample in a study of T cell clusters in autoimmune cytopenias. TRB amplification used 200 to 250 ng of peripheral blood genomic DNA. TRB rearrangements were amplified by touch-down multiplex PCR with mixed TRB-A/B primers. TCRdb derives one entry per CDR3 protein from the multiplex PCR reads, leaving out DNA. The listing contains about 15,000 distinct CDR3 sequences. The specimen sequenced was peripheral blood. The receptors were sampled from a human donor with an autoimmune cytopenia or autoimmune hepatitis (not recorded which).

The chain recombines TRBV7-2 with TRBJ2-7; TCRdb designates TRBD1, a call that cannot be tested without DNA. This CDR3 spans 15 amino acids. Germline CDR1 SGHTA, CDR2 FQGNSA. The CDR3 here is CASSLVAGAVYEQYF.

The V and J genes are TRBV24-1 and TRBJ1-4; the D gene TCRdb calls, TRBD1, cannot be checked with no DNA. The V gene's germline CDR1 is KGHDR and CDR2 SFDVKD. The CDR3 runs 15 residues. This CDR3 reads CATSLSGAEGEKLFF.

By frequency, this clonotype is medium-sized. The V and J genes are TRBV29-1 and TRBJ2-2. The CDR3 covers 14 residues. Germline-derived CDR1 and CDR2 are SQVTM and ANQGSEA. The CDR3 region is CSVVDGTNTGELFF.

This chain joins TRBV7-6 and TRBJ2-5; checking the TCRdb D call of TRBD2 is not possible without DNA. From germline, CDR1 is SGHVS and CDR2 FNYEAQ. CDR3 size: 13 residues. CDR3 in amino acids: CASSLRGLETQYF.

By frequency, this clonotype is medium-sized. J is TRBJ2-1 and V is TRBV6-6; the TCRdb call, TRBD1, lacks DNA for checking. In germline, CDR1 is MNHNY, CDR2 SVGAGI (reference sequence). This CDR3 comprises 15 residues. The CDR3 sequence is CASRAQGTYWGEQFF.

The chain recombines TRBV7-9 with TRBJ2-5. Germline lookup yields CDR1 SEHNR and CDR2 FQNEAQ (reference sequence). The CDR3 totals 14 residues. This chain's CDR3 is CASSSGRLGETQYF.

This chain joins TRBV7-9 and TRBJ2-1; TCRdb gives TRBD1 as the D gene, but with no DNA this cannot be confirmed. CDR1 SEHNR and CDR2 FQNEAQ come from the germline V gene (reference sequence). CDR3 length: 15 amino acids. CDR3 in amino acids: CASSSLAQGVYEQFF.

J is TRBJ2-3 and V is TRBV6-5; TCRdb's D call, TRBD2, is unchecked because there is no DNA. Germline V gene sequence: CDR1 MNHEY, CDR2 SVGAGI. The CDR3 spans 16 residues. This CDR3 is CASSMGLAGFTDTQYF.

The chain carries TRBV19 and TRBJ1-2. Per the germline V gene, CDR1 is LNHDA and CDR2 is SQIVND (reference sequence). The CDR3 is made up of 12 amino acids. CDR3 loop: CASKGGVEGYTF.

This rearrangement joins TRBV11-1 to TRBJ2-5; the TCRdb D gene call, TRBD2, has no DNA to confirm it. This CDR3 region has 15 residues. Germline V lookup: CDR1 SGHAT, CDR2 FQDESV (reference sequence). The CDR3 sequence is CASSLVTSGVSTQYF. Using reference TRBV11-1 and TRBJ2-5 for the parts outside the CDR3, the full variable domain is EAEVAQSPRYKITEKSQAVAFWCDPISGHATLYWYRQILGQGPELLVQFQDESVVDDSQLPKDRFSAERLKGVDSTLKIQPAELGDSAMYLCASSLVTSGVSTQYFGPGTRLLVL.

Here the CDR3 reads CASSSLLAGGREQFF. This chain links TRBV6-5 with TRBJ2-1; TCRdb outputs TRBD2, but without DNA this stays unchecked. There are 15 residues in the CDR3. The germline V gene encodes CDR1 MNHEY and CDR2 SVGAGI.

This rearrangement joins TRBV20-1 to TRBJ2-3; checking the TCRdb D call of TRBD2 is not possible without DNA. The CDR3 consists of 15 residues. CDR1 is DFQATT, CDR2 SNEGSKA, per germline (reference sequence). The CDR3: CSASGGGISTDTQYF.

The chain joins TRBV20-1 to TRBJ2-3. Germline V lookup: CDR1 DFQATT, CDR2 SNEGSKA (reference sequence). The CDR3 length is 13 residues. CDR3 in amino acids: CSARKEVSDTQYF.

This clonotype is identified as medium-sized (0.01 to 0.1%) from frequency. This sequence joins TRBV19 and TRBJ1-2; TCRdb selects TRBD1, and the lack of DNA leaves this call unchecked. Germline CDR1 reads LNHDA; CDR2 reads SQIVND (reference sequence). The CDR3 loop spans 13 amino acids. The CDR3 is CASRTDRGGGYTF.

The chain combines TRBV12-3 or TRBV12-4 with TRBJ2-3; there is no DNA to check the TCRdb D call of TRBD2. The CDR3 is made up of 17 amino acids. Here the CDR3 reads CASSLMGLAGVGDTQYF.

Frequency places this clonotype as medium-sized (0.01 to 0.1%). The genes are TRBV5-1 and TRBJ1-5; TCRdb selects TRBD1, and the lack of DNA leaves this call unchecked. The CDR3 has 15 residues. Germline V CDR1 and CDR2: SGHRS, YFSETQ. The CDR3 is CASSWTGGFNQPQHF.

V usage is TRBV11-2 and J usage is TRBJ2-1. Germline V gene data show CDR1 as SGHAT and CDR2 as FQNNGV. This CDR3 has 13 amino acids. The CDR3 spells CASSLDGDNEQFF.